This T cell receptor beta chain stems from a study of cytomegalovirus exposure and HLA in healthy donors (dated by TCRdb to the late 2010s). Broadly, across the study: In an earlier analysis of under 750 of the donors, roughly 300 Gb of sequence data and 90 million to 120 million unique TCR beta sequences from roughly 200 million T cells were reported. An early release covering 550 to 650 HLA-typed donors comprised about 300 gigabases of sequencing data and tens of millions of unique TCR sequences. Of the 300 to 500 genotyped donors, 65% to 90% were placed in the genetic ancestry cluster associated with self-reported Caucasian donors. The aim of the study was to test whether cataloging public T cell receptors could identify signatures of past pathogen exposure. The study used immunosequencing to profile the T cell repertoires of several hundred subjects and linked those repertoires to cytomegalovirus serostatus. A separate validation cohort of more than 100 different subjects was used in addition to the 666-subject first cohort. To predict cytomegalovirus infection status, the study brought together high-throughput TCR immunosequencing, statistical association of individual TCRs with disease status, and machine learning. To study patterns of TCR occurrence, a later analysis re-analyzed previously published TCR beta repertoires from hundreds of donors and added high-resolution HLA genotyping. Rather than using new phenotypic data, the later analysis identified candidate immune exposures from TCR beta sequences and from how often those sequences occurred across donors. In an earlier analysis of about 590 of the donors, high-throughput TCR beta sequencing was used to judge whether each TCR beta V gene segment behaved as functional or pseudogenic. Donor age, sex, ethnicity and CMV serostatus were compiled together with the repertoire data. Genome-wide SNP genotypes for about three fifths of the roughly 700 donors were used in a later genetic analysis, which treated that subset as a discovery cohort. All discovery cohort repertoires had been generated using a single sequencing platform. HLA typing included class I and class II loci at four-digit resolution. Typing coverage differed by locus: A, B, C, DRB1 and DQB1 were typed in roughly 620-630 donors, DQA1 in 500 to 550, DPA1 in approximately 600, and DPB1 in just under 490. A handful of DR-DQ haplotypes were handled as single units for association and clustering because linkage in the cohort was strong. On average, around 230,000 unique TCR beta nucleotide sequences were sequenced per donor among a few hundred genotyped donors of the cohort, with roughly 18% of those sequences being non-productive. Summary of the overall study and its limitations: An earlier analysis of around 600 of the donors showed that most TCR beta V segments appeared in productive rearrangements either about 90% or about 30% of the time, which broadly matched IMGT annotations. A later analysis found that most CMV-associated TCR beta chains appeared HLA-restricted, with HLA associations seemingly driven largely by CMV exposure. Most TCR sequences were observed very rarely across donors, whereas some public TCRs were present in many individuals. A cluster of highly shared sequence variants was judged likely to represent a technical artifact of the sequencing pipeline. Compared with equally common non-associated chains, HLA-associated TCR beta chains in a later analysis were more clonally expanded and had lower generation probabilities. The earlier analysis of some 560 of the donors excluded some 15 rarely observed V segments, including chromosome 9 orphons, because counts were too low. In vitro tests confirmed that three of the cytomegalovirus-associated TCR beta chains recognize cytomegalovirus antigens. V-gene and J-gene trimming of TCR beta chains was associated with a missense DCLRE1C variant in a later genetic analysis, and the association was replicated in an independent cohort. When HLA alleles, especially DR and DQ, strongly co-occurred, attributing TCR associations to individual alleles was difficult. Specific HLA alleles were associated with 18,000 or so TCR beta sequences at a false discovery rate of 0.05 in a later analysis. In both the original and validation cohorts, the classifier was reported to diagnose cytomegalovirus status with high specificity and sensitivity. According to a later analysis, parvovirus B19, influenza, CMV and Epstein-Barr virus appeared linked to several top co-occurrence clusters. It was suggested by the authors that the approach could potentially be generalized to other disease states and immunological phenotypes. In a later analysis, TCR association rates were found to vary across HLA loci, with the most associated TCRs seen for DRB1 alleles and the fewest for HLA-C alleles. In a later genetic analysis, fewer N-insertions in productive TCRs were reported among donors in an Asian-associated ancestry cluster than the approximately 710-donor mean. A further reported finding was that TCR beta sequences accurately predicted the HLA-A and HLA-B alleles for most subjects in the first cohort. Because HLA typing was missing for some donors at each locus, association tests included only the typed subset. The study gave a list of about 170 TCR beta chains associated with cytomegalovirus. Some IMGT-functional V segments, including TRBV6-2 and TRBV6-3, could not be distinguished by the 87-base-pair reads and were therefore excluded. Correlated functional status among segregating V segments might be attributable to linkage disequilibrium, but an unknown experimental factor could not be ruled out. The only immune exposure information available for the cohort was CMV serostatus. The presence/absence analyses assumed that sequencing depth was roughly uniform across donors, and that assumption may not be true. This cohort had only TCR beta chains sequenced, and the lack of alpha or paired-chain data limited which features could be detected.

The cohort consisted of some 670 healthy bone marrow donors. At the time of sampling, every cohort member was nominally healthy, though immune exposures that went unrecorded were likely present. The donor was CMV seropositive and was included in the group of 250 to 300 seropositive cohort members. Every donor gave a peripheral blood sample, and the peripheral blood mononuclear cells from that sample were used for TCR beta sequencing. The Qiagen DNeasy Blood Extraction Kit was used to extract genomic DNA from the blood cell samples. The receptor library was made with the immunoSEQ multiplex PCR assay. For the multiplex PCR, a mixture combining 60 forward primers for TCR Vbeta segments and 13 reverse primers for TCR Jbeta segments was used. The CDR3 region of rearranged TCR beta genes was amplified from genomic DNA with a multiplex PCR assay. The amplified TCR beta libraries were sequenced on the Illumina HiSeq System as 87-base-pair reads. The authors' analysis ran thus. A later analysis tallied 70 million to 100 million unique TCR beta chains across the 700 or so repertoires, and around 12 million of those chains were shared by two or more donors. A nearest-neighbor algorithm error-corrected the raw reads and collapsed the reads into unique sequences, merging closely related sequences to remove PCR and sequencing errors. To assign V, D and J gene segments, CDR3 sequences were aligned to IMGT reference sequences. For a sequence to be retained, a match of at least six nucleotides to both a V gene segment and a J gene segment was required. Rearrangements were classified as productive when the CDR3 lacked stop codons and remained in frame with V and J, and all other rearrangements were classified as non-productive. Following IMGT convention, CDR3 was defined as the stretch from the second conserved V-encoded cysteine up to the conserved J-encoded phenylalanine. The earlier analysis of some 600 of the donors excluded sequences that lacked an unambiguous match to a single V gene segment. In an earlier analysis of some 590 of the donors, V segments were called functional above 56.7% productive rearrangements and were called segregating when the between-donor standard deviation exceeded 5%. A statistical classification framework was developed to diagnose cytomegalovirus status using the catalog of TCR beta chain sequences. In a later analysis, V and J genes were assigned by comparing TCR nucleotide sequences against IMGT/GENE-DB human TR gene sequences. The TCRdist pipeline was used in a later analysis to assign CDR3 sequences and most-parsimonious VDJ recombination scenarios. In a later analysis, each TCR beta chain was defined by its CDR3 amino acid sequence together with its V-gene family, and reads lacking a unique V-gene family were excluded. In a later analysis, around 600 highly shared, low-generation-probability nucleotide sequences were removed to address suspected cross-contamination and a sequencing artifact. A later analysis calculated a clonal expansion index for each public chain from normalized within-repertoire ranks of inferred template counts. A later analysis computed generation probabilities with a VDJ recombination model fitted to out-of-frame rearrangements, and checked the results against IGoR. In a later analysis, TCR-TCR, TCR-HLA and TCR-CMV co-occurrence was scored with hypergeometric tests, and a repertoire-size bias correction was applied to TCR pairs. False discovery rates were estimated in a later analysis by permuting HLA or CMV assignments 20 times. In a later analysis, co-occurring TCRs were grouped using DBSCAN, with TCRdist sequence similarity added in when clustering inside HLA-allele-positive subsets. Repertoires with fewer than 30,000 or more than 120,000 public chains, plus five repertoires with anomalous nucleotide sharing, were excluded from co-occurrence clustering. The immuneACCESS repertoire file appears here via TCRdb, limited to in-frame rearrangements. These files lack a portion of the clones; in checked studies, under half of the deficit traces to unresolved V genes, and the cause of the others is not known. V and J calls and clone size follow that table, whereas D and trimming were derived from the DNA. Present in this sample are 95,000 to 150,000 clones, roughly 72% of which were seen just once. The ten largest make up 4% of the sample.

A word on this clone: There is no known antigen for this receptor. No much larger clone exists at a distance of one base, and base qualities are not known.

Inclusive of the bounding cysteine and phenylalanine, the CDR3 is 15 residues long. Kept here is only the CDR3 DNA, which spans 45 bases and is read in frame from base 1. Relative to germline, V is 1 base shorter and J is 7 bases shorter, with 13 bases between their ends. The germline V gene yields LGHNA for CDR1 and YNFKEQ for CDR2. The sample consisted of PBMCs. This sequence uses TRBV4-2 and TRBJ1-4, with the D gene uncertain. The clonotype was recovered from a man aged 40-55 years in good health and CMV-seropositive. The nucleotide sequence reads TGTGCCAGCAGCCAAGGTAAACAACGCGGTGAAAAACTGTTTTTT. Its amino acids are CASSQGKQRGEKLFF.